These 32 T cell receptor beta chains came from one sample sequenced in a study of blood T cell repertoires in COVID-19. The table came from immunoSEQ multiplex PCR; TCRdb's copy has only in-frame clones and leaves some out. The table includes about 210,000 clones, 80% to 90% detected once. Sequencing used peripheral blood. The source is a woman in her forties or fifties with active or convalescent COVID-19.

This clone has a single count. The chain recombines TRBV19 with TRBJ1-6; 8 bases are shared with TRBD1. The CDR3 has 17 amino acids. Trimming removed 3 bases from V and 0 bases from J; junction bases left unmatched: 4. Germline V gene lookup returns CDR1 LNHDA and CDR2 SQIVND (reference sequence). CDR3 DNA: TGTGCCAGTAGTATTCAGGGGGCGAGCTCCTATAATTCACCCCTCCACTTT. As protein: CASSIQGASSYNSPLHF. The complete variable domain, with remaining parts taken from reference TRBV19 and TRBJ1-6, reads DGGITQSPKYLFRKEGQNVTLSCEQNLNHDAMYWYRQDPGQGLRLIYYSQIVNDFQKGDIAEGYSVSREKKESFPLTVTSAQKNPTAFYLCASSIQGASSYNSPLHFGNGTRLTVT.

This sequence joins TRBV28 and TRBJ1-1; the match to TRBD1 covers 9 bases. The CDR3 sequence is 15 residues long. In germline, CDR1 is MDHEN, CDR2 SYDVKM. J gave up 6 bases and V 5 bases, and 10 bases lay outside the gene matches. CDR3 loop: CASSPYRGLPPEAFF. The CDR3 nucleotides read TGTGCCAGCAGTCCGTACAGGGGGCTTCCCCCTGAAGCTTTCTTT.

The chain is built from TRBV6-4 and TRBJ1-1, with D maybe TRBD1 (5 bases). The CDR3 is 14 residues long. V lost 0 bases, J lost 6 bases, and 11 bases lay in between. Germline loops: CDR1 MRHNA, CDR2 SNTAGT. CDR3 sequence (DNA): TGTGCCAGCAGTGACTCGCGCGGGGGTCCTGAAGCTTTCTTT. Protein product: CASSDSRGGPEAFF.

CDR3 sequence reads: CASSKGSNYGYTF. Written as DNA, the CDR3 is TGCGCCAGCAGTAAAGGGAGTAACTATGGCTACACCTTC. The chain uses TRBV10-2 and TRBJ1-2; D call uncertain. This CDR3 comprises 13 residues. V lost 5 bases and J lost 1, with 8 bases in between. Per the germline V gene, CDR1 is WSHSY and CDR2 is SAAADI.

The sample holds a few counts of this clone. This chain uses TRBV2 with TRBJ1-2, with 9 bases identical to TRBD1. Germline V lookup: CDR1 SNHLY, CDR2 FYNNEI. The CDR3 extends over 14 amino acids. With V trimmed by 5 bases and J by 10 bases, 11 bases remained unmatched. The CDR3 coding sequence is TGTGCCAGCAGTAACCCCGGGACAGGGTTGGACTACACCTTC. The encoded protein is CASSNPGTGLDYTF.

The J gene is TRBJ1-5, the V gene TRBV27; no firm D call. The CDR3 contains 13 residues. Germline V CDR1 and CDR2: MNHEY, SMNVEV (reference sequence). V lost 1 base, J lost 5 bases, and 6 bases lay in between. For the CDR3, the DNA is TGTGCCAGCAGTTTATATCGAGATCAGCCCCAGCATTTT. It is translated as CASSLYRDQPQHF.

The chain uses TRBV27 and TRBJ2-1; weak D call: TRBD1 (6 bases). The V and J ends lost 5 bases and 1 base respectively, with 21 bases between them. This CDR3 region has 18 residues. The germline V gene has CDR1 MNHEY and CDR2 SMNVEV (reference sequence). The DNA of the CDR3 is TGTGCCAGCAGTAAAGAGCAAGACAGGTTGTGGTCCTACAATGAGCAGTTCTTC. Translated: CASSKEQDRLWSYNEQFF.

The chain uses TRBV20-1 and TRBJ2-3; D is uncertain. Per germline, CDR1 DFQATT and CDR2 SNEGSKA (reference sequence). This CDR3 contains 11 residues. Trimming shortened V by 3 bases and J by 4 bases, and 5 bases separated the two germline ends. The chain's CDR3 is CSASRPDTQYF. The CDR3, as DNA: TGCAGTGCTAGCAGGCCAGATACGCAGTATTTT.

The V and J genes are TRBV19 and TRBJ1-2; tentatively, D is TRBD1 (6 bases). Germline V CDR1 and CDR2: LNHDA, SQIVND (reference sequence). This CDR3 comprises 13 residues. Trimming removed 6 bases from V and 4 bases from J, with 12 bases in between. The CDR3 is CASSLKGVYGYTF. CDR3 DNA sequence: TGTGCCAGTAGCCTCAAGGGGGTCTATGGCTACACCTTC.

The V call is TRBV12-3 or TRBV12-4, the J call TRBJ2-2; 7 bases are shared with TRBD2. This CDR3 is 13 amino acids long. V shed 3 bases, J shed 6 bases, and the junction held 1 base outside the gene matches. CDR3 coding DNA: TGTGCCAGCAGTTTTGGGAGGGCCGGGGAGCTGTTTTTT. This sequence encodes CASSFGRAGELFF.

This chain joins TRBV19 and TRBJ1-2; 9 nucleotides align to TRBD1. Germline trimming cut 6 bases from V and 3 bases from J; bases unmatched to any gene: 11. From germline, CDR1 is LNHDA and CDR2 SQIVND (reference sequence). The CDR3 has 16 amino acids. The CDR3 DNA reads TGTGCCAGTAGGCATCCTCCGGGACAGGGCGACTATGGCTACACCTTC. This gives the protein CASRHPPGQGDYGYTF.

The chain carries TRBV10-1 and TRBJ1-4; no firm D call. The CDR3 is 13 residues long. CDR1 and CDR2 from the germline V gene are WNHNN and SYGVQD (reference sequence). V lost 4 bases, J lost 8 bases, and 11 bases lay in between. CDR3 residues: CASSAGRSEKLFF. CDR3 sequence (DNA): TGCGCCAGCAGTGCCGGCAGGTCGGAAAAACTGTTTTTT.

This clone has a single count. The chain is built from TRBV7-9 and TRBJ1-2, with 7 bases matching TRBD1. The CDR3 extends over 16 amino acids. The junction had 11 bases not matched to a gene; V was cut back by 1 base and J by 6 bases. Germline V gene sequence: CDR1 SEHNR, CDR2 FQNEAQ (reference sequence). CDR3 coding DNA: TGTGCCAGCAGCTTAGTCGGGACAGATTATTCGGATGGCTACACCTTC. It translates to CASSLVGTDYSDGYTF.

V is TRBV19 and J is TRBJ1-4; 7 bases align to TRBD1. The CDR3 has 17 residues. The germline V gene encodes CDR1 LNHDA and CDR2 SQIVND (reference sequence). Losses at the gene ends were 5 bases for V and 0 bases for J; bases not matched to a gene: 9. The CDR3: CASSENRGTATNEKLFF. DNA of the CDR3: TGTGCCAGTAGTGAGAACAGGGGTACGGCAACTAATGAAAAACTGTTTTTT.

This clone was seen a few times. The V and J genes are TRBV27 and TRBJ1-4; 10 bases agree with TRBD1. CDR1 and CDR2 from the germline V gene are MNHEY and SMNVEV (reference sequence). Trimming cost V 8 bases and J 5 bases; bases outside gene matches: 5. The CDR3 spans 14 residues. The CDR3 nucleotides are TGTGCCAGCGGGGGACAGGGGATAAATGAAAAACTGTTTTTT. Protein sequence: CASGGQGINEKLFF.

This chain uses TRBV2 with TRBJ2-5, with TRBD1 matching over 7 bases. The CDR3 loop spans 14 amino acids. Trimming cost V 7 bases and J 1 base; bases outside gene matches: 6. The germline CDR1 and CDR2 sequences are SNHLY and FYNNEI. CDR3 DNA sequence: TGTGCCAGCAAGACCGGGACAGTCCAAGAGACCCAGTACTTC. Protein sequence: CASKTGTVQETQYF.

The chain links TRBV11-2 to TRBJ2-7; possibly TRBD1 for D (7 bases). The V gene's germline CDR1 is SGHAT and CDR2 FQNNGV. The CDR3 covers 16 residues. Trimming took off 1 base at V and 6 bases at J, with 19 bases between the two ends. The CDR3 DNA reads TGTGCCAGCAGCTTAGGCGGAGGGGGCACGCTCTCCGAGCAGTACTTC. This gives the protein CASSLGGGGTLSEQYF. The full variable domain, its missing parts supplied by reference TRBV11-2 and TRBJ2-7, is EAGVAQSPRYKIIEKRQSVAFWCNPISGHATLYWYQQILGQGPKLLIQFQNNGVVDDSQLPKDRFSAERLKGVDSTLKIQPAKLEDSAVYLCASSLGGGGTLSEQYFGPGTRLTVT.

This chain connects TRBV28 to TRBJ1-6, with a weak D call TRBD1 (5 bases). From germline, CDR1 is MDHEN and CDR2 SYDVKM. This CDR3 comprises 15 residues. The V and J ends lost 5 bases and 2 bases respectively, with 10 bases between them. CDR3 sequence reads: CASSPSGPYNSPLHF. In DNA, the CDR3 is TGTGCCAGCAGTCCATCAGGGCCCTATAATTCACCCCTCCACTTT. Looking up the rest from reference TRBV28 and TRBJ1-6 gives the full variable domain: DVKVTQSSRYLVKRTGEKVFLECVQDMDHENMFWYRQDPGLGLRLIYFSYDVKMKEKGDIPEGYSVSREKKERFSLILESASTNQTSMYLCASSPSGPYNSPLHFGNGTRLTVT.

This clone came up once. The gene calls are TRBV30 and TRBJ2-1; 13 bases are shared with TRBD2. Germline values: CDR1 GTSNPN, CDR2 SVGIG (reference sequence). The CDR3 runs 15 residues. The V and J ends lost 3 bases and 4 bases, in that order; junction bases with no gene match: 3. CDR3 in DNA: TGTGCCTGGAGCCCGGGACTAGCGGGGTACAATGAGCAGTTCTTC. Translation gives CAWSPGLAGYNEQFF.

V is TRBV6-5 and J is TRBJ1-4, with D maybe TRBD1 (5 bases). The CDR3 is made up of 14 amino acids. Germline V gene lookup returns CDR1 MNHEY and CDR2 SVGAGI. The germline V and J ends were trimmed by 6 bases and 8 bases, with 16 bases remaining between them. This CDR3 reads CASRHFGTSEKLFF. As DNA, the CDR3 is TGTGCCAGCAGACACTTTGGGACTTCCGAAAAACTGTTTTTT.

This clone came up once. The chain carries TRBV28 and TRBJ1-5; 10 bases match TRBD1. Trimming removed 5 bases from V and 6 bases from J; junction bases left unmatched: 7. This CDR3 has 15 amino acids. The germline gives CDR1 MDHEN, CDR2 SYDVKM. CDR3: CASSGVGQGGQPQHF. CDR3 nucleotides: TGTGCCAGCAGTGGCGTCGGACAGGGGGGTCAGCCCCAGCATTTT. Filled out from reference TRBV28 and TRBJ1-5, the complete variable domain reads DVKVTQSSRYLVKRTGEKVFLECVQDMDHENMFWYRQDPGLGLRLIYFSYDVKMKEKGDIPEGYSVSREKKERFSLILESASTNQTSMYLCASSGVGQGGQPQHFGDGTRLSIL.

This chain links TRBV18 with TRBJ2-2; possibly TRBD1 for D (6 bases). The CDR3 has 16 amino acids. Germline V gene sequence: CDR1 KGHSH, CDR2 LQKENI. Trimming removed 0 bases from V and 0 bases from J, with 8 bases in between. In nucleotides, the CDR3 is TGTGCCAGCTCACCACCGACAGGCCCGAACACCGGGGAGCTGTTTTTT. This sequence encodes CASSPPTGPNTGELFF.

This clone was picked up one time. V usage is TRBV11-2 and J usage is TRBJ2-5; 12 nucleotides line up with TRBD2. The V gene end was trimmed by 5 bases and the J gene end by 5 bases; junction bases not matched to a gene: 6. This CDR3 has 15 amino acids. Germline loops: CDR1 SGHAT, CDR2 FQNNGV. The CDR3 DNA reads TGTGCCAGCAGCATACTAGCGGGGGGTACGGAGACCCAGTACTTC. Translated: CASSILAGGTETQYF.

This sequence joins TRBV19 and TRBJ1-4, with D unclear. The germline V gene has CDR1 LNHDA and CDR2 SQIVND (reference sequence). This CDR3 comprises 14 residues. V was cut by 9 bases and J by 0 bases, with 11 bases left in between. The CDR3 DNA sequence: TGTGCCAGCAAAAAAGCGACAACTAATGAAAAACTGTTTTTT. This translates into CASKKATTNEKLFF.

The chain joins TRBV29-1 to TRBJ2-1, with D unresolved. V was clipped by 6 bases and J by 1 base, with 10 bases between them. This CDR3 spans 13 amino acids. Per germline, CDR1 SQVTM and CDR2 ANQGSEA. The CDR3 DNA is TGCAGCGTCACTCTAGATTCCTACAATGAGCAGTTCTTC. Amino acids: CSVTLDSYNEQFF.

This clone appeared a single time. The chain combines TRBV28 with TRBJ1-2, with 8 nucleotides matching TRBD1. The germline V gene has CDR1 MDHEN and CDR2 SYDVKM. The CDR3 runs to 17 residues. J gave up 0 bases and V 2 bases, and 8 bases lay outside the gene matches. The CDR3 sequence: CASSLRTGSSPNYGYTF. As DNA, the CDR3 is TGTGCCAGCAGTTTACGGACAGGGTCGTCTCCTAACTATGGCTACACCTTC.

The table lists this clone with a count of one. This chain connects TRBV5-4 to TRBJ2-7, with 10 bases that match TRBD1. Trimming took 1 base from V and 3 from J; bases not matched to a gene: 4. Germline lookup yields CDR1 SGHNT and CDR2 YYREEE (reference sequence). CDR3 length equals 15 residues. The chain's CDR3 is CASSLSGTGVYEQYF. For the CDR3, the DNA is TGTGCCAGCAGCTTGTCCGGGACAGGGGTCTACGAGCAGTACTTC.

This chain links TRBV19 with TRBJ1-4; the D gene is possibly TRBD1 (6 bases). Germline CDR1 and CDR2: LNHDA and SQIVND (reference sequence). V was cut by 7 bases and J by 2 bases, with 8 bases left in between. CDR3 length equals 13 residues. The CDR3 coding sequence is TGTGCCAGTAACAGGGTCACTAATGAAAAACTGTTTTTT. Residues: CASNRVTNEKLFF.

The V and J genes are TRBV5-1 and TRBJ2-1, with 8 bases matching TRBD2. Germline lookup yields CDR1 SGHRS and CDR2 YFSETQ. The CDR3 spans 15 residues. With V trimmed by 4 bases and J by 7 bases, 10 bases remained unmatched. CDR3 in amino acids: CASSGQAGVPNEQFF. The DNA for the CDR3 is TGCGCCAGCAGCGGACAAGCGGGAGTTCCAAATGAGCAGTTCTTC.

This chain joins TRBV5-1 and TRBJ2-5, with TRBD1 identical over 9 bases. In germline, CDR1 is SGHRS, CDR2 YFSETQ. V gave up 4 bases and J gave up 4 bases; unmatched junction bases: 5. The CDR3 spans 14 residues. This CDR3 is CASSVGQGGETQYF. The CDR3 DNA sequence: TGCGCCAGCAGCGTGGGACAGGGAGGAGAGACCCAGTACTTC. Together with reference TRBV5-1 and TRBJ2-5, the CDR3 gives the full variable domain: KAGVTQTPRYLIKTRGQQVTLSCSPISGHRSVSWYQQTPGQGLQFLFEYFSETQRNKGNFPGRFSGRQFSNSRSEMNVSTLELGDSALYLCASSVGQGGETQYFGPGTRLLVL.

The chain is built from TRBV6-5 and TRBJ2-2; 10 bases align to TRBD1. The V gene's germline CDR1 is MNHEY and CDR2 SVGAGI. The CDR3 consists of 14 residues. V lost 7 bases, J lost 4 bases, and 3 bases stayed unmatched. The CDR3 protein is CASKDRGLTGELFF. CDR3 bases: TGTGCCAGCAAAGACAGGGGGCTCACCGGGGAGCTGTTTTTT.

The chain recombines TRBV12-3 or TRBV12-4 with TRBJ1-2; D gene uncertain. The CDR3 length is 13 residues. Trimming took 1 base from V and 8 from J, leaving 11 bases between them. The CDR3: CASSLDSPSGYTF. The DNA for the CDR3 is TGTGCCAGCAGTTTAGACAGCCCCTCGGGCTACACCTTC.